The clone carrying this T cell receptor (beta chain) was seen more than once but under ten times. Antigen: not known. The data were taken from a study of post-analysis software for immune sequencing data. The study, taken as a whole, reports: When patients were compared with controls, 4 or 5 TRBV segments were more frequent, TRBV5-6, TRBV5-1 and TRBV20-1 among them.

Unique-molecular-identifier-tagged TCR beta cDNA libraries were used. TCRdb reanalysed the PCR reads using MiXCR and keeps one entry per CDR3 protein. Of hundreds of thousands of distinct CDR3 sequences in the sample, roughly 29% were seen once. The CDR3 sequence is 16 residues long. The V gene's germline CDR1 is SGHDN and CDR2 FVKESK. Trimming removed 4 bases from V and 3 bases from J; junction bases left unmatched: 3. The rearrangement links TRBV14 to TRBJ2-3; 14 nucleotides agree with TRBD2. The source is a girl under 18 with multiple sclerosis. Sequencing used blood. The CDR3 is CASSRRTSGGTDTQYF. CDR3 sequence (DNA): TGTGCCAGCAGCCGCCGGACTAGCGGGGGGACAGATACGCAGTATTTT.